This TCR beta chain emerged from a study of cytomegalovirus exposure and HLA in healthy donors (dated by TCRdb to the late 2010s). With respect to the entire study: According to a later analysis, one platform produced both the 100 to 150 validation repertoires and the 666 repertoires of the first cohort. To predict cytomegalovirus infection status, the study combined high-throughput TCR immunosequencing, statistical association of individual TCRs with disease status, and machine learning. Along with the roughly 610-subject first cohort, a separate validation cohort of over a hundred different subjects was used. The study aimed to test whether signatures of past pathogen exposure could be identified by cataloging public T cell receptors.

Regarding this clone: Its antigen is currently not known. No much larger clonotype is one base removed from it; base qualities were not supplied.

Donors formed part of the validation cohort, which comprised over a hundred subjects and was distinct from the first cohort of 550 to 850 subjects. The paper's findings and limits, for the study overall: In both the original and validation cohorts, the classifier was reported to diagnose cytomegalovirus status with high specificity and sensitivity. Across donors, most TCR sequences were observed very rarely, whereas some public TCRs were present in many individuals. A later analysis lacked HLA typing for the validation cohort, so it scored co-occurrence in that cohort across all 120 or so repertoires. The study gave a list of about 160 TCR beta chains associated with cytomegalovirus. According to the authors, the approach could potentially be generalized to other disease states and immunological phenotypes. In vitro tests confirmed that a few of the cytomegalovirus-associated TCR beta chains recognize cytomegalovirus antigens. A later analysis found that TCRs clustered in the first cohort also tended to co-occur in the 110 or so validation repertoires, with roughly 95% of cluster scores above 0.

The CDR3 has 14 amino acids, counting the end cysteine and phenylalanine. The entry retains the CDR3 DNA only, 42 bases that are in frame from base 1. V is pared back by 4 bases and J by 1 base, with 7 bases lying between the germline termini. The CDR1 and CDR2 encoded by the germline V gene (reference sequence) are MNHNY and SVGAGI. The library came from the immunoSEQ multiplex PCR assay. Per the authors' processing: To diagnose cytomegalovirus status from the catalog of TCR beta chain sequences, a statistical classification framework was built. TCRdb holds this immuneACCESS table with in-frame rearrangements only. Some clones are missing; in checked studies, unresolved V genes explain under half, and the rest has no known cause. V and J calls and clone size come straight from that table; D and trimming were deduced from the DNA. The sample table lists over 120,000 clones, 87% of them with a count of one. The ten largest clones capture 4.5% of the sample.

Sequencing was carried out using PBMCs. The chain links TRBV6-6 with TRBJ1-4; TRBD1 is perhaps the D gene, given 6 matching bases. The TCR originated in a man between 18 and 29 years old in good health and CMV-seropositive. The DNA sequence follows: TGTGCCAGCAGTTGGACAGTAACTAATGAAAAACTGTTTTTT. Its coded protein is CASSWTVTNEKLFF.